This T cell receptor beta chain was recorded in a study of T-cell reconstitution after alpha-beta-depleted transplantation in children. Using unique molecular identifiers, the investigators prepared the TCRbeta library. One entry per CDR3 protein, called by TCRdb with MiXCR from the PCR reads. The table shows roughly 100,000 distinct CDR3 sequences, with approximately 8.4% occurring only once. This clonotype was detected many times. Germline CDR1 is MNHEY and CDR2 is SMNVEV (reference sequence). V lost 11 bases and J 6 bases, leaving 17 bases between the germline ends. The CDR3 sequence is 13 residues long.

Source: PBMCs from the stem cell graft donor, taken from the stem cell graft. This TCR was sampled from a human donor who donated a stem cell graft to a child with congenital amegakaryocytic thrombocytopenia. The chain recombines TRBV27 with TRBJ2-1; possibly TRBD1 or TRBD2 for D (5 bases each). The DNA of the CDR3 is TGTGCCTGCTGGGGGTCGTTATCCAATGAGCAGTTCTTC. As protein: CACWGSLSNEQFF.